Detailed here is one T cell receptor (beta chain). No antigen is known for it. No base quality values were provided; no much bigger clone lies one nucleotide off. The data originate from a study of blood T cells in healthy people across ages (dated by TCRdb to between 2015 and 2017). For the study in its entirety: In model experiments, template switching captured roughly one uniquely barcoded TCR beta cDNA molecule for every two T cells. The study measured age-related changes in TCR beta repertoire diversity using deep sequencing normalized with unique cDNA molecular identifiers. Donors were grouped into four age groups: young (average roughly 15 years), middle-aged (roughly 38), aged (around 56) and long-lived (about 82). Using the same blood draw, the study looked at two additional independent replicas of 1 million unique cDNA reads for two donors, one aged 18 to 30 and the other aged 80 or older. To avoid experimental bias, donors of different ages were distributed randomly across sequencing lanes.

CDR1 is given as SQVTM and CDR2 as ANQGSEA, both from the germline V gene. Deletion took 6 bases off V and 1 base off J, with a span of 4 bases between the germline ends. The cysteine opens and the phenylalanine closes a CDR3 of 11 amino acids. Just the 33-base CDR3 DNA is kept, in frame starting at base 1. Donors were 40 or so systemically healthy Caucasian individuals from Russia aged roughly 6 to 90 years. Each donor gave 8 to 10 milliliters of peripheral blood, drawn into EDTA-treated Vacutainer tubes. Ficoll-Paque density-gradient centrifugation was used to isolate PBMCs, with at least 6 million per sample. Trizol reagent was used to extract total RNA from PBMCs, with at least 6 micrograms per sample. For every donor, an aliquot of PBMCs went through flow cytometry to measure the percentages of naive CD45RAhigh/CD27high T cells. The library was obtained by 5' RACE. Instrument used: Illumina HiSeq 2500. The second PCR ran for about 6 to 12 cycles and used a J-beta primer mix along with a sample-barcoded 5' primer. Each TCR beta cDNA molecule received a unique molecular identifier from a template-switch 5' adaptor carrying 12 random nucleotides. Each sample yielded at least 3 million CDR3-containing paired-end reads. All of the RNA was converted into first-strand cDNA using the Mint cDNA synthesis kit, with a TRBC-specific oligonucleotide serving as the primer. All cDNA was treated with uracil-DNA glycosylase and then went through a first 18-cycle PCR with the universal primers M1SS and BC2_uni_R. For the original study's pipeline: For normalization, 1 million high-quality reads were randomly selected from each sample, with every read carrying a distinct molecular identifier. Reads with shared molecular identifiers were discarded instead of being binned into consensus sequences. CDR3 identification, clonotype clustering and error correction used MiTCR with a Q25 quality threshold and the strictest error-elimination algorithm. A nonparametric unseen species model with Euler transformation was used to estimate lower-bound total TCR beta diversity. TCRdb applied fastp at Q25 and MiXCR to the public reads, then kept only in-frame beta chains. Each CDR3 protein appears once, grouped with its most common genes and DNA. What appears here as the V and J calls and clone size reflects TCRdb's work, not the paper's. The sample includes approximately 730,000 distinct CDR3 sequences, with roughly 53% observed a single time. The ten most abundant clones make up approximately 40% of the sample.

The investigation overall reported the following: As age increased, observed TCR beta diversity per million T cells dropped in a roughly linear way, and a significant reduction was already evident by age about 40. Estimates of total diversity based on one million sequenced T cells were regarded as lower bounds and as underestimates. Because profiling used bulk unsorted PBMCs, naive and antigen-experienced compartments could not be compared conclusively. Because donor CMV infection status was unknown, age-related changes in expanded clonotypes were potentially confounded. Compared with the aged group, the long-lived group had more naive CD4+ T cells, fewer expanded clones and increased TCR diversity, a pattern suggesting age selection. There was a strong correlation between observed TCR beta diversity and the percentage of naive T cells measured by flow cytometry.

The source of this sequence is a man at least 80 years old in good health. Recombination joined TRBV29-1 with TRBJ1-3; no D segment can be confidently identified. The sequenced sample was blood. The CDR3 sequence is CSVRSGNTIYF. The nucleotide sequence reads TGCAGCGTGAGGTCTGGAAACACCATATATTTT.